These 11 T cell receptor beta chains originate from one sample sequenced in a study of CD8 T cells in Susac syndrome. RNA, at about 0.45 to 1 ug, was reverse transcribed with random hexamers. TCRdb re-analysed the immunoSEQ multiplex PCR reads in MiXCR, keeping a single row per CDR3 protein. In the table there are some 250,000 distinct CDR3 sequences, almost 97% of which are singletons. Sequencing used CD4+ T cells from PBMCs. These receptors were obtained from a human donor with Susac syndrome.

The chain joins TRBV12-3 or TRBV12-4 to TRBJ2-7; D is ambiguous. Trimming left V 7 bases short and J 1 base short, with 11 bases between. The CDR3 is made up of 13 amino acids. The DNA of the CDR3 is TGTGCCAGCACCTTTGGGGATTCCTACGAGCAGTACTTC. Translating it yields CASTFGDSYEQYF.

The CDR3 DNA reads TGCAGTGCTCAAGGGTCTAGCGGACGGTACAATGAGCAGTTCTTC. Amino acid sequence: CSAQGSSGRYNEQFF. The chain carries TRBV20-1 and TRBJ2-1; 7 bases line up with TRBD2. The V gene's germline CDR1 is DFQATT and CDR2 SNEGSKA (reference sequence). Trimming at V came to 5 bases and at J to 4 bases, leaving 11 bases not matched to a gene. This CDR3 is built from 15 residues.

This chain's CDR3 is CSARVPTENYGYTF. For the CDR3, the DNA is TGCAGTGCTAGAGTACCGACTGAGAACTATGGCTACACCTTC. The chain recombines TRBV20-1 with TRBJ1-2; D gene ambiguous. This CDR3 is 14 amino acids long. The V gene's germline CDR1 is DFQATT and CDR2 SNEGSKA (reference sequence). Trimming shortened V by 1 base and J by 2 bases, and 11 bases separated the two germline ends.

This chain uses TRBV4-2 with TRBJ2-7; D is perhaps TRBD2 (5 bases). Germline CDR1 is LGHNA and CDR2 is YNFKEQ. Trimming removed 0 bases from V and 7 bases from J, with 7 bases in between. The CDR3 spans 12 residues. CDR3 region: CASSQDRGEQYF. The DNA of the CDR3 is TGTGCCAGCAGCCAAGATCGCGGGGAGCAGTACTTC.

The chain carries TRBV29-1 and TRBJ2-1; TRBD2 matches at 8 bases. CDR1 is SQVTM, CDR2 ANQGSEA, per germline. V shed 2 bases and J 9 bases; nucleotides not matched to a gene: 6. This CDR3 contains 13 residues. CDR3 nucleotide sequence: TGCAGCGTTGAAAGCGGGAGTAGGGGTGAGCAGTTCTTC. Protein product: CSVESGSRGEQFF.

V and J are TRBV29-1 and TRBJ1-5; the D gene is possibly TRBD1 (6 bases). The CDR3 covers 12 residues. Germline assignment: CDR1 SQVTM and CDR2 ANQGSEA. Trimming cost V 7 bases and J 2 bases, with 9 bases left between them. CDR3 sequence: CSGQDGNQPQHF. The DNA for the CDR3 is TGCAGCGGACAGGATGGCAATCAGCCCCAGCATTTT.

This clonotype has a single count. This sequence joins TRBV9 and TRBJ1-4; D uncertain. V was clipped by 4 bases and J by 5 bases, with 12 bases between them. This CDR3 is 14 amino acids long. Germline values: CDR1 SGDLS, CDR2 YYNGEE. CDR3 loop: CASSSPPINEKLFF. The DNA of the CDR3 is TGTGCCAGCAGCTCCCCCCCGATAAATGAAAAACTGTTTTTT.

The rearrangement joins TRBV7-3 to TRBJ2-5; 7 nucleotides match TRBD1. The CDR3 contains 15 residues. Germline CDR1 is SGHTA and CDR2 is FQGTGA. V lost 3 bases and J lost 2; bases outside the gene matches: 6. CDR3 loop: CASSFGGRGQETQYF. The CDR3 DNA sequence: TGTGCCAGCAGCTTCGGCGGCAGGGGGCAAGAGACCCAGTACTTC. Full variable domain (outside the CDR3, taken from reference TRBV7-3 and TRBJ2-5): GAGVSQTPSNKVTEKGKYVELRCDPISGHTALYWYRQSLGQGPEFLIYFQGTGAADDSGLPNDRFFAVRPEGSVSTLKIQRTERGDSAVYLCASSFGGRGQETQYFGPGTRLLVL.

Concerning this clonotype itself: Relative to the germline gene, one junction end is altered; a read error may explain this. This chain connects TRBV3-1 to TRBJ1-1; the D is unclear. The CDR3 totals 12 residues. CDR1 and CDR2 (germline): LGHDT, YNNKEL (reference sequence). Written as DNA, the CDR3 is TGTGCCAGCAGTCAAGTGGGGATTGAAGCTTTCTTT. Translated: CASSQVGIEAFF. The full variable domain, rest sourced from reference TRBV3-1 and TRBJ1-1, is DTAVSQTPKYLVTQMGNDKSIKCEQNLGHDTMYWYKQDSKKFLKIMFSYNNKELIINETVPNRFSPKSPDKAHLNLHINSLELGDSAVYFCASSQVGIEAFFGQGTRLTVV.

This sequence joins TRBV29-1 and TRBJ2-5, with TRBD2 identical over 14 bases. The CDR3 sequence is 15 residues long. The V and J ends lost 6 bases and 5 bases, in that order; junction bases with no gene match: 8. Germline CDR1 SQVTM, CDR2 ANQGSEA. This CDR3 reads CSVMGLAGARETQYF. Written as DNA, the CDR3 is TGCAGCGTGATGGGACTAGCGGGAGCTCGTGAGACCCAGTACTTC.

The J gene is TRBJ1-2, the V gene TRBV12-3 or TRBV12-4; maybe TRBD1 (5 bases). This CDR3 has 14 residues. The germline V and J ends were trimmed by 7 bases and 2 bases, with 14 bases remaining between them. The CDR3 here is CASTPLGVNYGYTF. For the CDR3, the DNA is TGTGCCAGCACCCCCTTAGGGGTGAACTATGGCTACACCTTC.